This TCR beta chain was identified during a study of identical twins. In its sample, this clonotype was seen a few times. Its cognate antigen is unknown. CDR3 length: 15 amino acids. V shed 4 bases, J shed 2 bases, and the junction held 4 bases outside the gene matches. Germline values: CDR1 SGHRS, CDR2 YFSETQ. Study outcomes and limitations: Excess sharing by twins proved weaker in beta out-of-frame sequences. For zero-insertion analyses, partial confounding could come from invariant MAIT and iNKT cells.

TCRdb reanalysed the 5' RACE reads using MiXCR and keeps one entry per CDR3 protein. The sample includes 600,000 to 800,000 distinct CDR3 sequences, approximately 22% of them seen just once. These data were also filed under a second study, of T cells expressing NK-cell markers.

The TCR sequence derives from a woman between 18 and 30 years old in good health. The sequencing input was PBMCs. V gene TRBV5-1 combines with J gene TRBJ2-1; 9 bases agree with TRBD1. The CDR3 reads CASSHRGPAYNEQFF. In nucleotides, the CDR3 is TGCGCCAGCAGCCACAGGGGGCCAGCCTACAATGAGCAGTTCTTC.